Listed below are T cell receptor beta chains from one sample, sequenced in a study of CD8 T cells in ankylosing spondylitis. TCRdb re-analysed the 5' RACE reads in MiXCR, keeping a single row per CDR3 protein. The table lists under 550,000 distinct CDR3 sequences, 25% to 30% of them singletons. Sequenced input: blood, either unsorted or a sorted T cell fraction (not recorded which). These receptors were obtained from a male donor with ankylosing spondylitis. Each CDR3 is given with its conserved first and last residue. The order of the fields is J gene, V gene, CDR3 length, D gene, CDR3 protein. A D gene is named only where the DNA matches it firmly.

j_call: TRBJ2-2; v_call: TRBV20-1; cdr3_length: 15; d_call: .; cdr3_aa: CSARDPTRNTGELFF
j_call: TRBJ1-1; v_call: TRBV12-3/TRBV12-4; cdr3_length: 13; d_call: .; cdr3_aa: CASIWTANTEAFF
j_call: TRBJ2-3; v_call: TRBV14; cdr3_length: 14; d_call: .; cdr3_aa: CASSALPSTDTQYF
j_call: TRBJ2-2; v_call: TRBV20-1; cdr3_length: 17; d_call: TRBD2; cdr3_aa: CSARPQRTSGRIGELFF
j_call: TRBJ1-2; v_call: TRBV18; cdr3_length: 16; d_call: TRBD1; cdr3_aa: CASSPKGQGASRGYTF
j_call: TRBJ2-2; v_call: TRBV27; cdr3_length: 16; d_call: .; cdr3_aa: CASSSTGTLSTGELFF
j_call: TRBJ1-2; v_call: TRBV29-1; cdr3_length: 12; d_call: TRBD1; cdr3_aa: CSVRQGTYGYTF
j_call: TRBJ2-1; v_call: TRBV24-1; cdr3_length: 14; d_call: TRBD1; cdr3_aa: CATMVQGANNEQFF
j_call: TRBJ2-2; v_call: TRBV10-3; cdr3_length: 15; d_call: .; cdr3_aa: CAIRSNRANTGELFF
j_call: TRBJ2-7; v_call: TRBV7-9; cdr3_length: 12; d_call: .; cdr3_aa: CASSPDRYEQYF
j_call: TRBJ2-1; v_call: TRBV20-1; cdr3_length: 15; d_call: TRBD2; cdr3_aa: CSARVGTSLLNEQFF
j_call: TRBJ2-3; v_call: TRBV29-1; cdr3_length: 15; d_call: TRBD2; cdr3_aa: CSAGASGRSADTQYF
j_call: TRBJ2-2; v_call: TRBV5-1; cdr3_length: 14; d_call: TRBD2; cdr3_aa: CASELAGDAGELFF
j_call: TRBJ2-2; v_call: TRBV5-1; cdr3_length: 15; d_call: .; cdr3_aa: CASSLAWRVSGELFF
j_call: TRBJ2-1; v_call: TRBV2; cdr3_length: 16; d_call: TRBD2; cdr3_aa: CASLYAAGGILDEQFF
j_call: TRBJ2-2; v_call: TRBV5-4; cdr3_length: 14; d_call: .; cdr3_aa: CASSPGPRTGELFF
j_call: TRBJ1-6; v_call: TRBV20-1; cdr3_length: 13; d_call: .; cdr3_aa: CSARATSNSPLHF
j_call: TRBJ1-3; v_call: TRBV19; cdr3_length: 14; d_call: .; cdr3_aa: CASIGFLAGNTIYF